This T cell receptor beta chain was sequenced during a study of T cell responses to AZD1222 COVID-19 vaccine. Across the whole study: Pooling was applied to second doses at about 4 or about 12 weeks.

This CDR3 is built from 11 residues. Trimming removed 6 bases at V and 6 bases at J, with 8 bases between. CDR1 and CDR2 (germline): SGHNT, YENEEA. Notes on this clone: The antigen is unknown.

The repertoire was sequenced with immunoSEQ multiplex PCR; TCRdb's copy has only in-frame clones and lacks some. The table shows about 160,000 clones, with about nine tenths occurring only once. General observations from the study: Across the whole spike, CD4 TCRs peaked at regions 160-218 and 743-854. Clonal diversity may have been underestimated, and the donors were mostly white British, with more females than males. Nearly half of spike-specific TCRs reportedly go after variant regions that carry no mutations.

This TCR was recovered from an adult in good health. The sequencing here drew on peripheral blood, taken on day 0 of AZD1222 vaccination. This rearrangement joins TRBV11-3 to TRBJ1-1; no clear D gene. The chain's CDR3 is CASSRTAEAFF. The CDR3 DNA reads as TGTGCCAGCAGTAGGACGGCTGAAGCTTTCTTT.